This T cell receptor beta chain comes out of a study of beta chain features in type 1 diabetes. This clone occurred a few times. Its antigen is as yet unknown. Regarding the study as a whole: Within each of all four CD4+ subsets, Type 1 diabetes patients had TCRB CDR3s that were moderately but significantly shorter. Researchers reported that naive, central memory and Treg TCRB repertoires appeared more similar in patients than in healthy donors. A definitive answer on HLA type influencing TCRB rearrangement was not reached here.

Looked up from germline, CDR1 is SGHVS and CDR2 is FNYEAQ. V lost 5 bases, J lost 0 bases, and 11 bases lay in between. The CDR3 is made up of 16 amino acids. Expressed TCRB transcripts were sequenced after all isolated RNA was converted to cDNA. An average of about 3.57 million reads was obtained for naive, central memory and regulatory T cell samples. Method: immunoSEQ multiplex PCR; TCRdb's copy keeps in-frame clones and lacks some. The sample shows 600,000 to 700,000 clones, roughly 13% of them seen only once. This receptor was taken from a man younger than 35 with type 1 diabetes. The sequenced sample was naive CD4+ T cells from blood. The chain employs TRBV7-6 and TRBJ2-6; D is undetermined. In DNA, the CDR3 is TGTGCCAGCAGCCCAGCCCGAGGCTCTGGGGCCAACGTCCTGACTTTC. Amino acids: CASSPARGSGANVLTF. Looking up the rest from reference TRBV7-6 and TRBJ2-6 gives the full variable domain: GAGVSQSPRYKVTKRGQDVALRCDPISGHVSLYWYRQALGQGPEFLTYFNYEAQQDKSGLPNDRFSAERPEGSISTLTIQRTEQRDSAMYRCASSPARGSGANVLTFGAGSRLTVL.